The 4 T cell receptor beta chains listed next were all sequenced from one sample in a study of blood T cell repertoires in COVID-19. The protocol was immunoSEQ multiplex PCR, while the TCRdb copy is restricted to in-frame clones and leaves out a portion. The sample contains under 200,000 clones, less than 90% of which appear only once. Source material: peripheral blood. These receptors all stem from a woman aged 35 to 49 with acute or convalescent COVID-19.

The rearrangement uses TRBV11-3 and TRBJ2-5; the match to TRBD1 covers 9 bases. Germline CDR1 is SGHNT and CDR2 is YENEEA. Losses at the gene ends were 5 bases for V and 1 base for J; bases not matched to a gene: 8. The CDR3 runs 16 residues. CDR3 coding DNA: TGTGCCAGCAGCCCGGGACAGGGTAACGTCCAAGAGACCCAGTACTTC. This translates into CASSPGQGNVQETQYF.

This clone has a single count. This CDR3 is CASRRTSGRSSYNEQFF. Here the CDR3 DNA reads TGTGCCAGCAGACGGACTAGCGGGCGGAGCTCCTACAATGAGCAGTTCTTC. The chain is built from TRBV7-8 and TRBJ2-1, with 11 bases fitting TRBD2. Germline V lookup: CDR1 SGHVS, CDR2 FQNEAQ. The CDR3 spans 17 residues. The V gene end was trimmed by 6 bases and the J gene end by 0 bases; junction bases not matched to a gene: 7.

The chain joins TRBV6-5 to TRBJ2-7, with D possibly being TRBD2 (5 bases). The CDR3 is 14 residues long. Germline lookup yields CDR1 MNHEY and CDR2 SVGAGI. Deletions cut 11 bases from V and 7 bases from J, with 24 bases between. In DNA form, the CDR3 reads TGTGCCGGAGTTGAGGGCGGCAGAGAAGGGGAGCAGTACTTC. Encoded protein: CAGVEGGREGEQYF.

V is TRBV3-1 (or the pseudogene TRBV3-2) and J is TRBJ2-1, with 8 nucleotides matching TRBD1. CDR1 is LGHDT and CDR2 is YNNKEL in the germline V gene (reference sequence). This CDR3 spans 15 amino acids. The V segment lost 5 bases and the J segment 0 bases; nucleotides outside the gene matches: 3. The CDR3 is CASSAGGNSYNEQFF. The CDR3 DNA sequence: TGTGCCAGCAGCGCAGGGGGCAACTCCTACAATGAGCAGTTCTTC.